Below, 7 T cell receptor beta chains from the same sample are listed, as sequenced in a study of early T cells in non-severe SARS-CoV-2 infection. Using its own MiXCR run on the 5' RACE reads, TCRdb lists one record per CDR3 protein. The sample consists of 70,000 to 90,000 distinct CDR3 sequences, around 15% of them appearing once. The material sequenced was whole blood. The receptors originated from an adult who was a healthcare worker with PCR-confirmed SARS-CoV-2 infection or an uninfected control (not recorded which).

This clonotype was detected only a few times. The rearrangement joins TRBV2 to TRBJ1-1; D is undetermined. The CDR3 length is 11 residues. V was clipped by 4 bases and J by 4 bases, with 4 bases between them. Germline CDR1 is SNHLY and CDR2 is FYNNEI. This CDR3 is CASSALTEAFF. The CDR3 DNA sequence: TGTGCCAGCAGTGCCCTCACTGAAGCTTTCTTT.

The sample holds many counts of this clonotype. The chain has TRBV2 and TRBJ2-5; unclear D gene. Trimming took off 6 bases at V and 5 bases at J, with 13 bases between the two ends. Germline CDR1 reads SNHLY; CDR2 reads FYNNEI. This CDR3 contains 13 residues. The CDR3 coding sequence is TGTGCCAGCAGCATTAGCCACCGGGAGACCCAGTACTTC. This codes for CASSISHRETQYF. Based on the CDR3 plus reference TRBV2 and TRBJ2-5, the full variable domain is EPEVTQTPSHQVTQMGQEVILRCVPISNHLYFYWYRQILGQKVEFLVSFYNNEISEKSEIFDDQFSVERPDGSNFTLKIRSTKLEDSAMYFCASSISHRETQYFGPGTRLLVL.

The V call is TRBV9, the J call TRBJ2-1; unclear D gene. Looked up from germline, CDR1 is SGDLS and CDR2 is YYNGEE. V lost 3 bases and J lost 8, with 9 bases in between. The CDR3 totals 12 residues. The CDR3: CASSAQAYEQFF. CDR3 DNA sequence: TGTGCCAGCAGCGCCCAGGCTTATGAGCAGTTCTTC. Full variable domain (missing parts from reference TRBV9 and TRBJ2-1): DSGVTQTPKHLITATGQRVTLRCSPRSGDLSVYWYQQSLDQGLQFLIQYYNGEERAKGNILERFSAQQFPDLHSELNLSSLELGDSALYFCASSAQAYEQFFGPGTRLTVL.

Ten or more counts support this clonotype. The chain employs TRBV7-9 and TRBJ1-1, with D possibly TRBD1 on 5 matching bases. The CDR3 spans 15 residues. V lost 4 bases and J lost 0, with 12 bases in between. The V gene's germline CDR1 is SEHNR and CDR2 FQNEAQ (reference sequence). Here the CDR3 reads CASSSYRGMNTEAFF. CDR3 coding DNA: TGTGCCAGCAGCTCGTATAGGGGAATGAACACTGAAGCTTTCTTT.

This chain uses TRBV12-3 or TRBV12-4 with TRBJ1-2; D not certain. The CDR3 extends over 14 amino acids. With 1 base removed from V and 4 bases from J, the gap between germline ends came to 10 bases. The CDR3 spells CASSLEGFGYGYTF. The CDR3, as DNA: TGTGCCAGCAGTTTAGAAGGCTTCGGCTATGGCTACACCTTC.

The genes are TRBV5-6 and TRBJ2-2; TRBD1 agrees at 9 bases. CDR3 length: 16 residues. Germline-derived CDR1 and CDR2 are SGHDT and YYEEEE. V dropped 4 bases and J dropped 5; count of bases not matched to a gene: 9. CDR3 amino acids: CASSPPQGAMTGELFF. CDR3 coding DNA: TGTGCCAGCAGCCCACCACAGGGGGCTATGACCGGGGAGCTGTTTTTT.

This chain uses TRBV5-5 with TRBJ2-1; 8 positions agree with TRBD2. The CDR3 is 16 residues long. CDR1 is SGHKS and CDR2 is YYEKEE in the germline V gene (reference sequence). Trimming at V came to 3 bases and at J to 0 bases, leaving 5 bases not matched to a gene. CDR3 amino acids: CASSWSGGSSYNEQFF. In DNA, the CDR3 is TGTGCCAGCAGCTGGAGCGGGGGAAGCTCCTACAATGAGCAGTTCTTC. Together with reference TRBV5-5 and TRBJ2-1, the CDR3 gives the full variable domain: DAGVTQSPTHLIKTRGQQVTLRCSPISGHKSVSWYQQVLGQGPQFIFQYYEKEERGRGNFPDRFSARQFPNYSSELNVNALLLGDSALYLCASSWSGGSSYNEQFFGPGTRLTVL.